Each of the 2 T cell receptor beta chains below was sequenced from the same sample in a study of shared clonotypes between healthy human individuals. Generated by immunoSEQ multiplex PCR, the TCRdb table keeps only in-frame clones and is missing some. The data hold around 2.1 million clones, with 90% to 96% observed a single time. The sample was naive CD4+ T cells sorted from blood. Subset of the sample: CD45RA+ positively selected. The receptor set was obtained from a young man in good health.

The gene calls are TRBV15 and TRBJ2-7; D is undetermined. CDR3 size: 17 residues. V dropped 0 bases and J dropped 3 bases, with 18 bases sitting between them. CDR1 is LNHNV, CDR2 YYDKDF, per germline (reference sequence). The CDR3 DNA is TGTGCCACCAGCAGAGATACAAGGTATACTCTTCACTACGAGCAGTACTTC. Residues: CATSRDTRYTLHYEQYF.

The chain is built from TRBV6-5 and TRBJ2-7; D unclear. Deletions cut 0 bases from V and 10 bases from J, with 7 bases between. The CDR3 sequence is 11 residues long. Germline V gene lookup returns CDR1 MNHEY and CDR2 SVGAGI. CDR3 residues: CASSYSGTQYF. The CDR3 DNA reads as TGTGCCAGCAGTTACTCCGGCACTCAGTACTTC.